These 30 T cell receptor beta chains were all obtained from the same sample, sequenced in a study of T cell repertoires in cytomegalovirus infection. TCRdb redid the calling of the reads with MiXCR, one entry per CDR3 protein. The repertoire holds 900,000 to 950,000 distinct CDR3 sequences, about 33% seen once, with about an eighth in the top ten. No cognate antigen is known for these TCRs. The sample was cultured CD8+ T cells from PBMCs, taken from culture after CMV antigen stimulation. All receptors derive from a human donor in good health (CMV status not recorded). Some clones in this sample may be carry-over from other donors' samples.

This clonotype was found a few times. This chain joins TRBV7-9 and TRBJ1-2, with 8 bases that match TRBD1. This CDR3 region has 16 residues. CDR1 SEHNR and CDR2 FQNEAQ come from the germline V gene (reference sequence). Unmatched junction bases numbered 12, after V lost 5 bases and J lost 4 bases. CDR3 residues: CASSPRDRGFGYGYTF. The CDR3 DNA reads as TGTGCCAGCAGCCCCCGAGACAGGGGATTTGGCTATGGCTACACCTTC.

This clonotype was observed a few times. This rearrangement joins TRBV6-5 to TRBJ1-2, with 8 bases that match TRBD1. The CDR3 runs 12 residues. V trimming: 5 bases; J trimming: 8 bases; junction bases outside the gene matches: 4. Germline V gives CDR1 MNHEY, CDR2 SVGAGI. CDR3 in amino acids: CASSPGQGGYTF. The DNA for the CDR3 is TGTGCCAGCAGTCCCGGACAGGGCGGCTACACCTTC.

This clonotype was seen ten or more times. The V call is TRBV7-6, the J call TRBJ2-1; maybe TRBD1 (6 bases). V lost 4 bases to trimming and J lost 6 bases, with 16 bases between them. In germline, CDR1 is SGHVS, CDR2 FNYEAQ. This CDR3 contains 15 residues. The CDR3 nucleotides are TGTGCCAGCAGCTCCAGCCGGACAGTGCCCAATGAGCAGTTCTTC. Its translation is CASSSSRTVPNEQFF. The full variable domain, rest sourced from reference TRBV7-6 and TRBJ2-1, is GAGVSQSPRYKVTKRGQDVALRCDPISGHVSLYWYRQALGQGPEFLTYFNYEAQQDKSGLPNDRFSAERPEGSISTLTIQRTEQRDSAMYRCASSSSRTVPNEQFFGPGTRLTVL.

This clonotype was seen a few times. The chain carries TRBV2 and TRBJ1-5; D is uncertain. CDR3 length: 15 residues. Per germline, CDR1 SNHLY and CDR2 FYNNEI. The V end lost 6 bases, the J end lost 0 bases, and 12 bases lay between the germline ends. The CDR3 loop reads CASRMGSYSNQPQHF. The CDR3 nucleotides read TGTGCCAGCAGAATGGGGAGCTATAGCAATCAGCCCCAGCATTTT.

The gene calls are TRBV29-1 and TRBJ2-1; no definite D call. V lost 5 bases to trimming and J lost 4 bases, with 6 bases between them. The CDR3 runs to 11 residues. Germline CDR1 and CDR2: SQVTM and ANQGSEA. In nucleotides, the CDR3 is TGCAGCGTTCACACGTACAATGAGCAGTTCTTC. It specifies CSVHTYNEQFF.

The chain links TRBV27 to TRBJ1-2, with 10 bases that match TRBD1. Looked up from germline, CDR1 is MNHEY and CDR2 is SMNVEV (reference sequence). The CDR3 has 18 residues. V was pared by 6 bases and J by 4 bases, with 17 bases of the junction left unmatched. In DNA form, the CDR3 reads TGTGCCAGCAGAGGCCGAGGGACAGGGGACCTTTATCCCTATGGCTACACCTTC. It specifies CASRGRGTGDLYPYGYTF.

On this clonotype: A much larger clone differs from this one at a single base, so this may be a read error. The V and J genes are TRBV7-6 and TRBJ1-5, with TRBD1 matching 7 bases. V lost 2 bases and J lost 8; bases outside the gene matches: 12. The CDR3 spans 16 residues. In germline, CDR1 is SGHVS, CDR2 FNYEAQ. The CDR3 spells CASSLWGGGLDKPQHF. The CDR3 nucleotides are TGTGCCAGCAGCTTATGGGGAGGGGGCCTAGATAAGCCCCAGCATTTT.

This clonotype was found a few times. V gene TRBV6-5 combines with J gene TRBJ2-1; no definite D call. Germline V gene lookup returns CDR1 MNHEY and CDR2 SVGAGI. The CDR3 runs to 13 residues. Trimming removed 8 bases at V and 7 bases at J, with 15 bases between. The CDR3 reads CASEAHHANEQFF. As DNA, the CDR3 is TGTGCCAGCGAGGCCCATCACGCTAATGAGCAGTTCTTC.

The rearrangement joins TRBV28 to TRBJ1-1; D gene ambiguous. Trimming shortened V by 5 bases and J by 4 bases, and 17 bases separated the two germline ends. The V gene's germline CDR1 is MDHEN and CDR2 SYDVKM. The CDR3 sequence is 15 residues long. The CDR3 DNA follows: TGTGCCAGCAGTACCCTACTAATCGGAACCACTGAAGCTTTCTTT. The encoded protein is CASSTLLIGTTEAFF.

This clonotype was counted a few times. This chain joins TRBV12-3 or TRBV12-4 and TRBJ2-5; D unclear. The CDR3 extends over 14 amino acids. Trimming removed 2 bases from V and 5 bases from J, with 12 bases in between. CDR3 protein: CASSLLARAETQYF. The CDR3 DNA follows: TGTGCCAGCAGTTTATTAGCCCGGGCGGAGACCCAGTACTTC.

At least ten counts were recorded for this clonotype. This chain links TRBV12-3 or TRBV12-4 with TRBJ1-2; 8 nucleotides match TRBD1. The CDR3 loop spans 14 amino acids. Trimming cost V 5 bases and J 5 bases; bases outside gene matches: 7. This chain's CDR3 is CASSPGTGRYGYTF. CDR3 sequence (DNA): TGTGCCAGCAGTCCTGGGACAGGAAGGTATGGCTACACCTTC.

This clonotype was picked up a small number of times. The J gene is TRBJ1-1, the V gene TRBV12-3 or TRBV12-4, with 10 bases that match TRBD1. The CDR3 sequence is 14 residues long. Trimming removed 3 bases from V and 5 bases from J; junction bases left unmatched: 3. The CDR3 protein is CASSFGGQGTEAFF. CDR3 in DNA: TGTGCCAGCAGTTTCGGGGGACAGGGGACTGAAGCTTTCTTT.

This clonotype occurred a few times. J is TRBJ1-1 and V is TRBV12-3 or TRBV12-4; TRBD1 matches 8 bases. Trimming removed 5 bases from V and 0 bases from J; junction bases left unmatched: 5. The length of the CDR3 is 15 residues. CDR3 bases: TGTGCCAGCAGTCTGCGGACAGGGATGAACACTGAAGCTTTCTTT. Amino acids: CASSLRTGMNTEAFF.

The chain has TRBV7-6 and TRBJ2-7; 8 bases are a match to TRBD1. This CDR3 contains 16 residues. The V and J ends lost 1 base and 0 bases, in that order; junction bases with no gene match: 5. Germline assignment: CDR1 SGHVS and CDR2 FNYEAQ. The CDR3 DNA reads TGTGCCAGCAGCTTAGATCGGACAGGGAACTCCTACGAGCAGTACTTC. Translation: CASSLDRTGNSYEQYF.

This clonotype was counted a few times. The J gene is TRBJ2-3, the V gene TRBV18; TRBD1 is a possible D gene (5 bases). The CDR3 is made up of 14 amino acids. Looked up from germline, CDR1 is KGHSH and CDR2 is LQKENI. The V gene lost 0 bases and the J gene lost 6 bases, with 10 bases spanning the gap. The CDR3 DNA sequence: TGTGCCAGCTCACCACCTGGCCCAGGGGATACGCAGTATTTT. Its translation: CASSPPGPGDTQYF.

With regard to this clonotype: A read error is possible here, since a much larger clone lies one base away. The gene calls are TRBV7-2 and TRBJ2-3; D uncertain. Deletions cut 2 bases from V and 3 bases from J, with 12 bases between. The germline V gene encodes CDR1 SGHTA and CDR2 FQGNSA. The CDR3 runs to 15 residues. In DNA, the CDR3 is TGTGCCAGCAGCTTACTGTATCCTGTAACAGATACGCAGTATTTT. This translates into CASSLLYPVTDTQYF.

This clonotype was seen only a few times. The chain couples TRBV6-1 to TRBJ1-1; D is uncertain. The ends were cut back, 8 bases at V and 11 bases at J, with 18 bases in the middle. The CDR3 spans 12 residues. Germline V CDR1 and CDR2: MNHNS, SASEGT. This CDR3 is CASRIGPRIAFF. As DNA, the CDR3 is TGTGCCAGCCGGATTGGGCCCCGAATCGCTTTCTTT.

A few counts support this clonotype. The chain combines TRBV11-1 with TRBJ2-5, with 7 bases aligning to TRBD1. V lost 3 bases to trimming and J lost 4 bases; unmatched junction nucleotides: 5. This CDR3 region has 14 residues. Per germline, CDR1 SGHAT and CDR2 FQDESV (reference sequence). This CDR3 reads CASSFKGALETQYF. CDR3 nucleotides: TGTGCCAGCAGCTTTAAGGGGGCTTTAGAGACCCAGTACTTC. The variable domain in full, with the rest retrieved from reference TRBV11-1 and TRBJ2-5, is EAEVAQSPRYKITEKSQAVAFWCDPISGHATLYWYRQILGQGPELLVQFQDESVVDDSQLPKDRFSAERLKGVDSTLKIQPAELGDSAMYLCASSFKGALETQYFGPGTRLLVL.

The V call is TRBV27, the J call TRBJ2-2; the D gene is possibly TRBD1 (7 bases). Germline V gives CDR1 MNHEY, CDR2 SMNVEV (reference sequence). The CDR3 extends over 16 amino acids. V dropped 5 bases and J dropped 5 bases, with 18 bases sitting between them. The CDR3, as DNA: TGTGCCAGCAGTCCACGGGAGACAGGGCTAACCGGGGAGCTGTTTTTT. Amino acids: CASSPRETGLTGELFF.

About this clonotype: One end of the junction is discordant with germline, which a read error may explain. This chain uses TRBV12-3 or TRBV12-4 with TRBJ1-5; no definite D call. CDR3 size: 13 residues. In nucleotides, the CDR3 is TGTACCAGCAGTTCCCAAAGCAATCAGCCCCAGCATTTT. The encoded protein is CTSSSQSNQPQHF.

The rearrangement uses TRBV6-6 and TRBJ2-7; 7 bases line up with TRBD2. The CDR3 sequence is 15 residues long. V shed 6 bases and J 0 bases; nucleotides not matched to a gene: 8. CDR1 is MNHNY and CDR2 is SVGAGI in the germline V gene (reference sequence). This chain's CDR3 is CASSAPGGGSYEQYF. Written as DNA, the CDR3 is TGTGCCAGCAGCGCCCCGGGCGGGGGCTCCTACGAGCAGTACTTC.

The chain employs TRBV27 and TRBJ2-2, with D possibly being TRBD1 or TRBD2 (6 bases each). The V gene's germline CDR1 is MNHEY and CDR2 SMNVEV (reference sequence). The germline V and J ends were trimmed by 6 bases and 6 bases, with 23 bases remaining between them. The CDR3 spans 17 residues. CDR3 loop: CASRRGVTVAQPGELFF. The CDR3 DNA is TGTGCCAGCAGAAGGGGGGTGACAGTTGCCCAACCCGGGGAGCTGTTTTTT.

The chain couples TRBV7-6 to TRBJ1-6; possible D gene TRBD1, 6 bases. Germline CDR1 SGHVS, CDR2 FNYEAQ. Deletions cut 5 bases from V and 10 bases from J, with 9 bases between. This CDR3 has 12 residues. The CDR3 DNA reads as TGTGCCAGCAGCCGACAGGAGTCACCCCTCCACTTT. Protein sequence: CASSRQESPLHF.

This clonotype was seen more than once but under ten times. The chain recombines TRBV6-8 with TRBJ2-3; possible D gene TRBD1, 5 bases. The CDR3 sequence is 16 residues long. Trimming shortened V by 0 bases and J by 3 bases, and 13 bases separated the two germline ends. Per germline, CDR1 MNHGY and CDR2 SAAAGT. The CDR3 DNA is TGTGCCAGCAGTTACTCGAGAGTCAGGGTGACAGATACGCAGTATTTT. This sequence encodes CASSYSRVRVTDTQYF.

The V and J genes are TRBV12-3 or TRBV12-4 and TRBJ2-5; a weak D match, TRBD1 (7 bases). This CDR3 has 16 residues. V was trimmed by 3 bases and J by 4 bases, leaving 18 bases between them. CDR3 loop: CASSLSGVQGGETQYF. The CDR3 coding sequence is TGTGCCAGCAGTTTGTCAGGGGTCCAGGGGGGAGAGACCCAGTACTTC.

This clonotype was observed a handful of times. The V call is TRBV5-1, the J call TRBJ2-5, with D possibly TRBD2 on 7 matching bases. This CDR3 has 15 amino acids. Germline values: CDR1 SGHRS, CDR2 YFSETQ. Trimming shortened V by 3 bases and J by 5 bases, and 17 bases separated the two germline ends. DNA for the CDR3: TGCGCCAGCAGCTCCTACGCCGGGGGGCCGGAGACCCAGTACTTC. Translated: CASSSYAGGPETQYF.

The CDR3: CASSLGWGGGDNEQYV. CDR3 sequence (DNA): TGTGCCAGCAGTTTAGGGTGGGGAGGGGGGGATAACGAGCAGTACGTC. The chain uses TRBV12-3 or TRBV12-4 and TRBJ2-7; D is possibly TRBD2 (7 bases). The ends were cut back, 1 base at V and 5 bases at J, with 18 bases in the middle. The CDR3 is made up of 16 amino acids.

V usage is TRBV25-1 and J usage is TRBJ2-2, with D possibly TRBD1 on 6 matching bases. CDR3 size: 15 residues. In germline, CDR1 is MGHDK, CDR2 SYGVNS. Trimming took off 2 bases at V and 7 bases at J, with 14 bases between the two ends. CDR3 DNA sequence: TGTGCCAGCAGTGAACGACCAACAGGGTACGGGGAGCTGTTTTTT. Amino acid sequence: CASSERPTGYGELFF.

The V and J genes are TRBV9 and TRBJ1-3, with unresolved D. The CDR3 extends over 12 amino acids. V was cut by 0 bases and J by 7 bases, with 5 bases left in between. CDR1 and CDR2 from the germline V gene are SGDLS and YYNGEE. CDR3 coding DNA: TGTGCCAGCAGCGTAGGTTACAACACCATATATTTT. Encoded protein: CASSVGYNTIYF.

The chain uses TRBV11-2 and TRBJ2-3; 7 bases are shared with TRBD2. CDR3 size: 18 residues. Trimming cost V 0 bases and J 2 bases; bases outside gene matches: 11. CDR1 is SGHAT and CDR2 is FQNNGV in the germline V gene. The chain's CDR3 is CASSLDSYGGGYTDTQYF. CDR3 nucleotide sequence: TGTGCCAGCAGCTTAGATTCCTACGGCGGGGGATACACAGATACGCAGTATTTT.